The clone carrying this TCR beta chain was observed at least ten times. The sample is drawn from a study of T cells in Graves' hyperthyroidism and ophthalmopathy. The CDR3 runs 17 residues. The V gene's germline CDR1 is DFQATT and CDR2 SNEGSKA (reference sequence). V shed 2 bases and J 4 bases; nucleotides not matched to a gene: 13. The CDR3 regions of TCR beta were amplified from RNA transcripts. The HTBI primer set drove a first-round RT-PCR of the TCR CDR3. TCRdb re-derived calls from the multiplex PCR reads in MiXCR, one entry per CDR3 protein. The sample yields a few hundred thousand distinct CDR3 sequences, 15% to 17% seen once.

The material sequenced was blood. This sequence joins TRBV20-1 and TRBJ2-1; 8 bases align to TRBD2. The receptor was isolated from a woman in her twenties or thirties with Graves' hyperthyroidism. The CDR3 reads CSARWGGSASGYNEQFF. CDR3 coding DNA: TGCAGTGCTAGATGGGGAGGGTCGGCTAGCGGGTACAATGAGCAGTTCTTC.